This T cell receptor beta chain was profiled in a study of T cells in Graves' hyperthyroidism and ophthalmopathy. Regions amplified from RNA transcripts were the TCR beta CDR3 regions. With the HTBI primer set, the TCR CDR3 went through a first round of RT-PCR. TCRdb independently ran MiXCR on the multiplex PCR reads; one entry per CDR3 protein. The sample holds some 490,000 distinct CDR3 sequences, under 25% seen once. This clonotype turned up a few times. The CDR3 loop spans 16 amino acids. V lost 5 bases to trimming and J lost 3 bases; unmatched junction nucleotides: 9. The germline gives CDR1 SGHAT, CDR2 FQDESV (reference sequence). With duration under 3 months, ophthalmopathy was active: Clinical Activity Score at least 3, NOSPECS at least 4.

This clonotype originated in a woman between 70 and 85 years old with Graves' ophthalmopathy. V is TRBV11-1 and J is TRBJ2-1; 8 nucleotides align to TRBD2. The sample taken for sequencing was blood. The CDR3 sequence: CASSPEGLAGYNEQFF. CDR3 DNA sequence: TGTGCCAGCAGCCCCGAAGGGCTAGCGGGCTACAATGAGCAGTTCTTC.